This section outlines one T cell receptor beta chain sequence together with its context. Its antigen is not known. The donors were members of the validation cohort, which comprised about 130 subjects and was separate from the first cohort of several hundred subjects. These data are taken from a study of cytomegalovirus exposure and HLA in healthy donors. Findings and caveats of the study: Published work reported that the classifier diagnosed cytomegalovirus status with high specificity and sensitivity. Listed as cytomegalovirus-associated were 164 TCR beta chains. Most observed TCR sequences were rare, whereas some public TCRs were detected in many donors.

The CDR3 runs 15 residues. Germline CDR1 reads SGDLS; CDR2 reads YYNGEE. V was trimmed by 1 base and J by 9 bases, leaving 18 bases between them. Profiling relied on immunoSEQ multiplex PCR, and the TCRdb table lists in-frame clones only, not all of them. This sample carries under 200,000 clones, roughly 90% of them seen once, and the ten largest clones take about 2.3%. The sequenced sample consisted of PBMCs. The chain couples TRBV9 to TRBJ2-3; tentatively, D is TRBD2 (6 bases). This receptor was identified in a young woman in good health and CMV-seronegative. The CDR3 coding sequence is TGTGCCAGCAGCGTATTATCGCGGGGCGGTGACACGCAGTATTTT. Its protein product is CASSVLSRGGDTQYF.